The T cell receptor beta chain under discussion was sequenced for a study of graft-versus-host responses after intestinal transplantation. About the study: Every transplant recipient was induced with anti-thymocyte globulin, then maintained on tacrolimus and steroids for 2 to 4 years.

The CDR3 contains 16 residues. V lost 0 bases to trimming and J lost 2 bases; unmatched junction nucleotides: 3. Germline-derived CDR1 and CDR2 are MNHEY and SVGAGI. Study-level points and caveats: Investigators detected GvH clones in recipient marrow, with some emerging earlier in ileum or blood. Levels of circulating GvH clones at their peak were associated with early post-transplant HvG declines. Graft-versus-host to host-versus-graft clonal ratios in allografts were high in patients with graft-donor T cell macrochimerism.

Turning to this clone: Its antigen is currently unknown. Other DNA sequences in this sample translate to the same CDR3.

Sequencing was performed with immunoSEQ multiplex PCR; in TCRdb, only in-frame clones are kept and a portion is missing. The repertoire has more than 100,000 clones, 80% to 95% of them found once; the top ten carry 1.2%. This clonotype was sampled from a human donor who received an intestinal transplant. Sequences were derived from unstimulated CD8+ T cells sorted from spleen or lymph node cells, sampled before intestinal transplant. The chain links TRBV6-5 to TRBJ2-1; 8 bases align to TRBD2. CDR3 DNA sequence: TGTGCCAGCAGTTACTCCAGCGGGGGACCCTACAATGAGCAGTTCTTC. Protein: CASSYSSGGPYNEQFF.